A selection of T cell receptor beta chains follows, all from one sample in a study of T cell responses to AZD1222 COVID-19 vaccine. Profiled with immunoSEQ multiplex PCR; TCRdb holds only in-frame clones, not every one. Among roughly 120,000 clones listed, about 89% were seen once. The sample here was peripheral blood, taken 28 days after the second AZD1222 dose. These receptors were taken from an adult who received the AZD1222 COVID-19 vaccine. Each CDR3 is given with its conserved first and last residue. Fields, in order: V gene, J gene, clone size, CDR3 protein. Clone size is stated in some rows and not others, as once, few, many or a class when expanded.

>TRBV29-1|TRBJ2-1|NA
CSVWDSTYNEQFF
>TRBV5-4|TRBJ2-1|NA
CASSFSGGTYNEQFF
>TRBV7-2|TRBJ1-6|once
CASSLAEESPLHF
>TRBV19|TRBJ1-4|NA
CASSMDSLNEKLFF
>TRBV19|TRBJ1-3|NA
CASKGSGSGSAGNTIYF
>TRBV24-1|TRBJ2-7|NA
CASGTGQGEQYF
>TRBV9|TRBJ2-3|NA
CASSAGGPLSTDTQYF
>TRBV24-1|TRBJ2-3|NA
CATSDLGTGESTDTQYF
>TRBV6-1|TRBJ2-1|NA
CASSFSSYNEQFF
>TRBV2|TRBJ1-6|NA
CASSEGAGRTYSPLHF
>TRBV27|TRBJ2-7|NA
CASSTPDRYEQYF
>TRBV29-1|TRBJ1-2|once
CSATRESYGYTF
>TRBV5-4|TRBJ2-1|NA
CASSDRSEQFF
>TRBV7-5|TRBJ1-2|NA
CARSLDQGNYGYTF
>TRBV4-3|TRBJ2-2|NA
CASSQDLWTKNTGELFF
>TRBV4-1|TRBJ2-2|NA
CASSLPGWGDTGELFF
>TRBV7-9|TRBJ2-7|few
CASSVTSDRGSYEQYF
>TRBV6-5|TRBJ1-2|NA
CASSNIGYGYTF
>TRBV2|TRBJ2-7|NA
CASGDRYIEQYF
>TRBV9|TRBJ1-4|NA
CASSLQGYNEKLFF
>TRBV5-8|TRBJ1-5|once
CASSIIGVGINQPQHF
>TRBV19|TRBJ1-1|NA
CASSIGRFTEAFF
>TRBV6-5|TRBJ1-4|NA
CASSWALWEKLFF
>TRBV18|TRBJ2-7|NA
CASSPAQGAYEQYF
>TRBV7-2|TRBJ2-5|NA
CASSLVGGPGETQYF
>TRBV4-1|TRBJ1-2|NA
CASSQYIRTGVNYGYTF
>TRBV24-1|TRBJ2-7|NA
CATSEPGGGHEQYF
>TRBV28|TRBJ2-7|NA
CASSSLNEQYF
>TRBV5-1|TRBJ1-4|NA
CASSIGGTTNEKLFF
>TRBV5-1|TRBJ2-4|once
CASSLGQPGDIQYF
>TRBV11-2|TRBJ2-7|NA
CASSGGLGKGGTYEQYF
>TRBV6-5|TRBJ1-2|NA
CASSRREALVSGYTF
>TRBV5-8|TRBJ1-3|NA
CASSSDRYSGNTIYF
>TRBV5-1|TRBJ1-3|few
CASSLGPLMNGGGNTIYF
>TRBV7-8|TRBJ2-7|NA
CASSLGGRSLYEQYF
>TRBV7-8|TRBJ2-7|NA
CASRQGQNSYEQYF
>TRBV5-6|TRBJ2-3|NA
CASSFSGSSDTQYF
>TRBV27|TRBJ2-7|NA
CASSLRGPPYEQYF
>TRBV24-1|TRBJ2-5|NA
CATSDLGPETQYF
>TRBV7-2|TRBJ2-7|few
CATQGPYEQYF
>TRBV1|TRBJ2-7|NA
CTSSAGQFSYEQYF
>TRBV4-2|TRBJ2-3|NA
CASSQEATSDRTDTQYF
>TRBV19|TRBJ2-2|NA
CASRAGELFF
>TRBV6-5|TRBJ2-7|NA
CASSPPGGYEQYF
>TRBV10-3|TRBJ2-1|NA
CATGTSGTNEQFF
>TRBV6-5|TRBJ2-7|NA
CASSYEAGDYEQYF
>TRBV6-5|TRBJ1-6|NA
CASSYGSQGNSPLHF
>TRBV28|TRBJ1-4|NA
CASSQYGQGDSEKLFF
>TRBV5-1|TRBJ2-7|NA
CASSGAGSSYEQYF
>TRBV9|TRBJ2-1|NA
CASSVERTFYNEQFF
>TRBV5-1|TRBJ2-7|NA
CASSSQGTEQYF
>TRBV6-5|TRBJ2-6|NA
CASRGNPGGANVLTF
>TRBV13|TRBJ1-2|NA
CASSFKGRTNYGYTF